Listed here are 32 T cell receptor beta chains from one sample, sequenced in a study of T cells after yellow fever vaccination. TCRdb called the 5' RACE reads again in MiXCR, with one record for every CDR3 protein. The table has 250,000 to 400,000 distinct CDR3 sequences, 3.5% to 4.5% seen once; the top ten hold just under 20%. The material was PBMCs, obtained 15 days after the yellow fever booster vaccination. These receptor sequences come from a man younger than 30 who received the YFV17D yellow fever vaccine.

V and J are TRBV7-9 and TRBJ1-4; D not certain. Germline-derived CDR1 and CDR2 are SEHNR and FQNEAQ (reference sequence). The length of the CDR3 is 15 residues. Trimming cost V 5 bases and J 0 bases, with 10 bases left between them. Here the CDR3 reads CASSPVYSTNEKLFF. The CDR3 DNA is TGTGCCAGCAGCCCTGTTTACTCAACTAATGAAAAACTGTTTTTT.

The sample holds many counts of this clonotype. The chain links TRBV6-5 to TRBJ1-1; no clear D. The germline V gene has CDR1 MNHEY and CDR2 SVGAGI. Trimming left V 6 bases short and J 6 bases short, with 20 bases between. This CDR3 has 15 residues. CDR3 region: CASSPERARNPEAFF. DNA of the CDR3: TGTGCCAGCAGCCCCGAAAGGGCACGAAACCCTGAAGCTTTCTTT.

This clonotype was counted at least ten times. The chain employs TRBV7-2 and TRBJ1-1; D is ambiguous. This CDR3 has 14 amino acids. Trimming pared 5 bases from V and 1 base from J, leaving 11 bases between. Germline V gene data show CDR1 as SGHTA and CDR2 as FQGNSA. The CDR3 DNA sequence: TGTGCCAGCAGCCCCCAATCACCGAACACTGAAGCTTTCTTT. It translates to CASSPQSPNTEAFF.

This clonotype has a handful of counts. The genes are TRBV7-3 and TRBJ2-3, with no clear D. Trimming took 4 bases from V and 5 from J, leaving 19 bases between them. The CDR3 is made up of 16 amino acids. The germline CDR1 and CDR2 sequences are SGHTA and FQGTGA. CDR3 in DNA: TGTGCCAGCAGCTCAAAACGGAGTACCCCCGGAGATACGCAGTATTTT. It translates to CASSSKRSTPGDTQYF.

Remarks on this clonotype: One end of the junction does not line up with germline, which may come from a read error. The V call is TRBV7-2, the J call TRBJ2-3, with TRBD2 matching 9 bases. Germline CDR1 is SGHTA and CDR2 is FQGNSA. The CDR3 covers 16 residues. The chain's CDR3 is CACSLDLAGPTDTQYF. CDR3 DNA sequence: TGTGCCTGCAGCTTAGATCTAGCGGGGCCAACAGATACGCAGTATTTT.

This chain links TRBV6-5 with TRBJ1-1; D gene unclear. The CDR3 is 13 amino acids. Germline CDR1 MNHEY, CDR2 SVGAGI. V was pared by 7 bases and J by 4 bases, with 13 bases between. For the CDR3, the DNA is TGTGCCAGCACCCCGGATTGGGGCACTGAAGCTTTCTTT. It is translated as CASTPDWGTEAFF.

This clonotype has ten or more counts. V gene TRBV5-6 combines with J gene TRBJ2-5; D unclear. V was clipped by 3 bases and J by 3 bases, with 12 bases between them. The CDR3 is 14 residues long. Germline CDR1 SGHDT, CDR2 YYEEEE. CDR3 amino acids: CASSWRNTKETQYF. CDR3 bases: TGTGCCAGCAGCTGGCGCAACACTAAAGAGACCCAGTACTTC.

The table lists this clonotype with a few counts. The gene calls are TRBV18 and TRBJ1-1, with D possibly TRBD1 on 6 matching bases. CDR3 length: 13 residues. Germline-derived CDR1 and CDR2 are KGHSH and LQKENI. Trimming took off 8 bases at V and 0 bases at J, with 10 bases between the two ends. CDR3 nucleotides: TGTGCCAGCGCACAGGGTATGAACACTGAAGCTTTCTTT. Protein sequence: CASAQGMNTEAFF.

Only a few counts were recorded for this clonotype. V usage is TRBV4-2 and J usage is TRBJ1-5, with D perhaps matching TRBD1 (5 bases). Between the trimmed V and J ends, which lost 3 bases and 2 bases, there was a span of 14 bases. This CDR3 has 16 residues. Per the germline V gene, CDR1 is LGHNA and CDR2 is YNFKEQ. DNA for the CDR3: TGTGCCAGCAGCCATAGTCGGGCAGGGCGCAATCAGCCCCAGCATTTT. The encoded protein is CASSHSRAGRNQPQHF.

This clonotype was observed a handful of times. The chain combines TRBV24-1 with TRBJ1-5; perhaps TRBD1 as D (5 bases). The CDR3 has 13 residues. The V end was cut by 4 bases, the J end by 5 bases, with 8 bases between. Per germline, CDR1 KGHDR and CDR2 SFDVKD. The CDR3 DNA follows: TGTGCCACCAGTGAGGGGACCCATCAGCCCCAGCATTTT. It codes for CATSEGTHQPQHF.

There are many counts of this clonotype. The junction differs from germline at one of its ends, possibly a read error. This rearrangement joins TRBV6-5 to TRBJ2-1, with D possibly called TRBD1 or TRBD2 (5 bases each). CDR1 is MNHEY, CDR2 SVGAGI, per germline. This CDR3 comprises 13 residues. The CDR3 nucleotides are TGTGCCAGCAGCCCCCGTGGGGGTAGTATTCCGTCGTTC. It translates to CASSPRGGSIPSF.

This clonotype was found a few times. CDR3 in DNA: TGCGCCAGCAGGAAGGGGGTTGGTAATGAAAAACTGTTTTTT. Its protein product is CASRKGVGNEKLFF. The gene calls are TRBV4-3 and TRBJ1-4, with D possibly TRBD1 on 6 matching bases. Trimming took off 6 bases at V and 4 bases at J, with 12 bases between the two ends. CDR1 and CDR2 from the germline V gene are LGHNA and YSLEER. The CDR3 has 14 residues.

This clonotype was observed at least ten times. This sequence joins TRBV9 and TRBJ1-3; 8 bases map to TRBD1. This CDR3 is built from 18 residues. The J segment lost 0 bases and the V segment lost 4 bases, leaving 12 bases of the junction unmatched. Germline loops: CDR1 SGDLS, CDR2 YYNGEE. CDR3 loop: CASSLQASDRDSGNTIYF. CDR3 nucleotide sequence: TGTGCCAGCAGCCTCCAGGCCTCGGACAGGGACTCTGGAAACACCATATATTTT. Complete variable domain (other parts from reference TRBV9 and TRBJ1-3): DSGVTQTPKHLITATGQRVTLRCSPRSGDLSVYWYQQSLDQGLQFLIQYYNGEERAKGNILERFSAQQFPDLHSELNLSSLELGDSALYFCASSLQASDRDSGNTIYFGEGSWLTVV.

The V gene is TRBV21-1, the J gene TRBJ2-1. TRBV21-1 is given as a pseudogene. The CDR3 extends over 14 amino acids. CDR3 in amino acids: CASSNEQSYNEQFF. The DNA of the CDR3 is TGTGCCAGCAGCAATGAACAATCGTACAATGAGCAGTTCTTC.

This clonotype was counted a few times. Written as DNA, the CDR3 is TGTGCCAGCAGCCCCTCCGCTAGCAACCTATACGAGCAGTACTTC. Protein sequence: CASSPSASNLYEQYF. The chain carries TRBV7-2 and TRBJ2-7; tentative D call: TRBD2 (5 bases). The CDR3 extends over 15 amino acids. The V end was cut by 5 bases, the J end by 4 bases, with 18 bases between. The V gene's germline CDR1 is SGHTA and CDR2 FQGNSA.

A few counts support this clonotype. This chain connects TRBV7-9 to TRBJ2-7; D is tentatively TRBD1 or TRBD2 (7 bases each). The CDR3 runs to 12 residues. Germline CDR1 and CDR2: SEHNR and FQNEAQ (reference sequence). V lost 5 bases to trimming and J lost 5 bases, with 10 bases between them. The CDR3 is CASSPGGDEQYV. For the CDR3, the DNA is TGTGCCAGCAGCCCAGGGGGGGACGAGCAGTACGTC.

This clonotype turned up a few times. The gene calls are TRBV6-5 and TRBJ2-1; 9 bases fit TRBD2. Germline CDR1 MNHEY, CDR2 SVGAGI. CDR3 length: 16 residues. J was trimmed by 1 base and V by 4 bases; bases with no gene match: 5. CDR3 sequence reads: CASSSSSGASYNEQFF. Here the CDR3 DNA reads TGTGCCAGCAGTTCCTCTAGCGGGGCTTCCTACAATGAGCAGTTCTTC.

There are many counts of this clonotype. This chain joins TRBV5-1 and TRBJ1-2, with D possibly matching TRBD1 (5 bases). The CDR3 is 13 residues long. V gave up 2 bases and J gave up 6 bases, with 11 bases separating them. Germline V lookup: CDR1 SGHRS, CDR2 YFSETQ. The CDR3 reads CASSFSQGHGYTF. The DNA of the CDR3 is TGCGCCAGCAGCTTCAGTCAGGGACATGGCTACACCTTC.

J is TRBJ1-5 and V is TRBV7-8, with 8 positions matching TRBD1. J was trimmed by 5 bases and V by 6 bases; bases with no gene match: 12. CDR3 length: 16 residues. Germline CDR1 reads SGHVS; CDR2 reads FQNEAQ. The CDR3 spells CASRAHGAGGDQPQHF. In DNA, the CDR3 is TGTGCCAGCAGGGCCCATGGGGCAGGGGGCGATCAGCCCCAGCATTTT.

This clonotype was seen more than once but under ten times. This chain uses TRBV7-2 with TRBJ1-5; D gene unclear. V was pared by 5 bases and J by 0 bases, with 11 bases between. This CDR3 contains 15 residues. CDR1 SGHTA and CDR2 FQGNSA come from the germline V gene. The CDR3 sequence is CASSPDQASNQPQHF. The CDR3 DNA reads TGTGCCAGCAGCCCAGATCAGGCTAGCAATCAGCCCCAGCATTTT.

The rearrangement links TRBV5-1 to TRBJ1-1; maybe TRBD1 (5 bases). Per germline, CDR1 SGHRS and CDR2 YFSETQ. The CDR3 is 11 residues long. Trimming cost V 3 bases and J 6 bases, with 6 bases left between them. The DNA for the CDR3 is TGCGCCAGCAGCTCGACAGCTGAAGCTTTCTTT. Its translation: CASSSTAEAFF.

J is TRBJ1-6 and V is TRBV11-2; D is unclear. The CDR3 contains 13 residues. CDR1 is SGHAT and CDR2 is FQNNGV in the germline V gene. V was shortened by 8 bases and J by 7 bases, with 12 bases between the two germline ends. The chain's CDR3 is CASRGGHNSPLHF. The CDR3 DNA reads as TGTGCCAGCCGGGGAGGCCACAATTCACCCCTCCACTTT.

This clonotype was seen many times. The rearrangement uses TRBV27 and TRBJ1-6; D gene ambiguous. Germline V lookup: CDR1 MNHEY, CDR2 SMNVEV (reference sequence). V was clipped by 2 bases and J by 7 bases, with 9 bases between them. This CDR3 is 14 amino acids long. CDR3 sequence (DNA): TGTGCCAGCAGTTTACTGGGCGGCAATTCACCCCTCCACTTT. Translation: CASSLLGGNSPLHF.

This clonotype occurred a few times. This chain's CDR3 is CASSQDLRVTYGYTF. The DNA for the CDR3 is TGTGCCAGCAGCCAAGATCTGCGGGTTACCTATGGCTACACCTTC. This sequence joins TRBV4-2 and TRBJ1-2; the D is unclear. Trimming removed 0 bases from V and 4 bases from J, with 12 bases in between. Germline lookup yields CDR1 LGHNA and CDR2 YNFKEQ. The CDR3 has 15 residues.

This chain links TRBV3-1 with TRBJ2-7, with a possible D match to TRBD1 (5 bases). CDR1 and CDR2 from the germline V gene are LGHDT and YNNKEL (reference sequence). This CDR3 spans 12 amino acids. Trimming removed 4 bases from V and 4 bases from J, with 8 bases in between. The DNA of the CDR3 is TGTGCCAGCAGCCCGACAGAATACGAGCAGTACTTC. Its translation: CASSPTEYEQYF.

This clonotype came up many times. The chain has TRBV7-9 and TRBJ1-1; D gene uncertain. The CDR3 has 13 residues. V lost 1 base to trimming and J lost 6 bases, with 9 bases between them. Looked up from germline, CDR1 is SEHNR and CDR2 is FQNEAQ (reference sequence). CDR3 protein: CASSLDGGAEAFF. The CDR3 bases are TGTGCCAGCAGCTTAGATGGAGGTGCTGAAGCTTTCTTT.

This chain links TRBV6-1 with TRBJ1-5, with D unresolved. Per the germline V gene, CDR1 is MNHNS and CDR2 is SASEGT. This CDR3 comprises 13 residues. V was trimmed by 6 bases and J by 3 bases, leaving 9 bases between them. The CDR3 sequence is CASRSSFNQPQHF. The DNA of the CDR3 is TGTGCCAGCAGAAGTAGTTTCAATCAGCCCCAGCATTTT.

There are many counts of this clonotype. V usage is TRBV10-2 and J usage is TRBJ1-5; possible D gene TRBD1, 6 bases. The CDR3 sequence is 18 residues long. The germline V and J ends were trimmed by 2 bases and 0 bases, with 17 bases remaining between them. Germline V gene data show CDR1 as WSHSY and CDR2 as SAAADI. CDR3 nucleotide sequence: TGCGCCAGCAGTGAGACCCCGCGACAGGCGCTTAGCAATCAGCCCCAGCATTTT. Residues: CASSETPRQALSNQPQHF.

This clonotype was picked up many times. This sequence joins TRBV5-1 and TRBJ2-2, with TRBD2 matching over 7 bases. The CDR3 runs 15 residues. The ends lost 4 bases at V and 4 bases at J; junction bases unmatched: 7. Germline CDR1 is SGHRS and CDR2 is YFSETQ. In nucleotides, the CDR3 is TGCGCCAGCAGCCCCAACCCGGGAGGCACCGGGGAGCTGTTTTTT. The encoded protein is CASSPNPGGTGELFF.

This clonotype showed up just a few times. The DNA of the CDR3 is TGTGCCAGCGGCCCCGGTCGGGGGGGGTCACGGGGGGGTATCCATGAGCAGTTCTTC. This gives the protein CASGPGRGGSRGGIHEQFF. The rearrangement uses TRBV12-3 or TRBV12-4 and TRBJ2-1, with 8 bases matching TRBD2. The CDR3 runs to 19 residues. V lost 8 bases and J lost 8; bases outside the gene matches: 26.

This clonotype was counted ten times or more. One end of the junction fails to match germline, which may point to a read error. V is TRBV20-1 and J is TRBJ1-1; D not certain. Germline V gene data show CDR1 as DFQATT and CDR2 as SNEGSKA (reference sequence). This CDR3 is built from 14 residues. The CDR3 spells CSAREMSGNTEAFF. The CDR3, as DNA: TGCAGTGCTCGAGAGATGTCGGGGAACACTGAAGCTTTCTTT.

The CDR3: CASSQEVGRRGYTF. Here the CDR3 DNA reads TGTGCCAGCAGCCAAGAAGTGGGTCGGCGGGGCTACACCTTC. The chain combines TRBV3-1 with TRBJ1-2; unclear D gene. Germline-derived CDR1 and CDR2 are LGHDT and YNNKEL (reference sequence). Trimming removed 0 bases at V and 8 bases at J, with 13 bases between. The CDR3 spans 14 residues.